This T cell receptor beta chain was retrieved from a study of CD4 and CD8 cells across lung adenocarcinoma regions. The CDR3 extends over 13 amino acids. Germline loops: CDR1 GTSNPN, CDR2 SVGIG (reference sequence). V was shortened by 0 bases and J by 12 bases, with 15 bases between the two germline ends. One entry per CDR3 protein, called by TCRdb with MiXCR from the PCR reads. Of over 10,000 distinct CDR3 sequences listed, roughly 51% are singletons. Samples came from patients with localized non-small cell lung adenocarcinoma. The source is a female donor with lung adenocarcinoma. The CD4 and CD8 labels of this study may be unreliable. The rearrangement links TRBV30 to TRBJ2-1, with D maybe TRBD2 (6 bases). Sequencing was done on a sample of CD8+ T cells from the center of a lung tumor. CDR3 sequence (DNA): TGTGCCTGGAGTGTGGCGGGGACTCAGGGGCAGTTCTTC. Protein sequence: CAWSVAGTQGQFF.